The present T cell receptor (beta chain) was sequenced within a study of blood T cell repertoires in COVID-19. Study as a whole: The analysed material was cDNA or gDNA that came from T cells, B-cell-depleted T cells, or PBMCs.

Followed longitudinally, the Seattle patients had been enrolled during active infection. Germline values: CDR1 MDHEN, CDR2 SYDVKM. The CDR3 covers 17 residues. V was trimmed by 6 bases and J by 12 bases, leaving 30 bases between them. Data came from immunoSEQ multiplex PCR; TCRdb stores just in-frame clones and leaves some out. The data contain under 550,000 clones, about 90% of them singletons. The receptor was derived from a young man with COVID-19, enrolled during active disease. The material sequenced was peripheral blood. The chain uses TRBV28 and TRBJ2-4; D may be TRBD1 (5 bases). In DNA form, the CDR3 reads TGTGCCAGCAGCACCCGGAGAAGGGGAAGGGCCGCTGAGAATCAGTACTTC. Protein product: CASSTRRRGRAAENQYF.